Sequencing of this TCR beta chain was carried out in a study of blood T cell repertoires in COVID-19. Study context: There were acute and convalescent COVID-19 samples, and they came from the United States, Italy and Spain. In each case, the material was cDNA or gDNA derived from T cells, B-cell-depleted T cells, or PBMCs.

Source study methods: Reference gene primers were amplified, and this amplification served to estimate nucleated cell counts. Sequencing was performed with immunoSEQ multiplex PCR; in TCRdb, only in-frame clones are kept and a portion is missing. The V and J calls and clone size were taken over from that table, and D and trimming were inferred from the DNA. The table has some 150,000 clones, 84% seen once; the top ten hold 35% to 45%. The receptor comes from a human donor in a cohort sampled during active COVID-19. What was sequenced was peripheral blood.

This chain's CDR3 is CASSIEFNTEAFF. The CDR3, as DNA: TGTGCCAGTAGTATCGAGTTTAACACTGAAGCTTTCTTT. The V gene is TRBV19, the J gene TRBJ1-1, with D unclear. CDR3 size: 13 residues. V was cut by 3 bases and J by 2 bases, with 7 bases left in between. CDR1 is LNHDA, CDR2 SQIVND, per germline (reference sequence).